This TCR beta chain appears in the sequencing data of a study of spatial heterogeneity in lung cancer. As for the study in general: Tumor regions showed TCR transcript counts that correlated strongly with a T cell module score from matched bulk RNA-seq.

Every TCR cDNA molecule bore a unique molecular identifier. TCRdb re-analysed the 5' RACE reads in MiXCR, keeping a single row per CDR3 protein. The table has over 25,000 distinct CDR3 sequences, approximately 7% seen once; the top ten hold around 26%. Findings and caveats of the study: Mutation counts in tumors were tracked by counts of expanded intratumoral alpha and beta TCRs. The study found that ubiquitous and regional expanded TCR counts tracked ubiquitous and regional nonsynonymous mutations, respectively.

This clonotype has ten or more counts. As yet, its antigen is unknown. Looked up from germline, CDR1 is PRHDT and CDR2 is FYEKMQ (reference sequence). V lost 1 base and J lost 6; bases outside the gene matches: 0. The CDR3 is 13 amino acids. Time point reported: sample taken at primary tumor resection. Whole RNA was taken from tumor, nontumor lung or frozen PBMC; it was then sequenced unsorted. The receptor's source is a male donor with early-stage non-small cell lung cancer. The sample here was lung tumor tissue, taken at surgery. The rearrangement uses TRBV13 and TRBJ2-1; 7 nucleotides align to TRBD1. The CDR3 region is CASSLDRGNEQFF. CDR3 DNA: TGTGCCAGCAGCTTAGACAGGGGCAATGAGCAGTTCTTC.